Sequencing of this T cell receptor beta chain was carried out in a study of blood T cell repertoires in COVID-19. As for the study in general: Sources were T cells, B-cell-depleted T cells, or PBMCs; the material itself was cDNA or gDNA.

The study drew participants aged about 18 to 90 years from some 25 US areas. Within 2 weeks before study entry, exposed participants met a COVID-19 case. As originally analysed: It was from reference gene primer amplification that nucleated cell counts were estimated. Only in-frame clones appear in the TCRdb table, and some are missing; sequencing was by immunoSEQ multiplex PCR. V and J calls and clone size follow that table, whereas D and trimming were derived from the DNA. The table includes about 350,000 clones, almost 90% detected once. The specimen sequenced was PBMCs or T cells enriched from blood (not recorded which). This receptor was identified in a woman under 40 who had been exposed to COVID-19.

The CDR3 region is CASSVSHRSYNSPLHF. DNA for the CDR3: TGTGCCAGCAGTGTTAGTCACCGCTCCTATAATTCACCCCTCCACTTT. The rearrangement uses TRBV6-2 or TRBV6-3 and TRBJ1-6; D not certain. Trimming pared 5 bases from V and 0 bases from J, leaving 11 bases between. The length of the CDR3 is 16 residues. From germline, CDR1 is MNHEY and CDR2 SVGEGT.